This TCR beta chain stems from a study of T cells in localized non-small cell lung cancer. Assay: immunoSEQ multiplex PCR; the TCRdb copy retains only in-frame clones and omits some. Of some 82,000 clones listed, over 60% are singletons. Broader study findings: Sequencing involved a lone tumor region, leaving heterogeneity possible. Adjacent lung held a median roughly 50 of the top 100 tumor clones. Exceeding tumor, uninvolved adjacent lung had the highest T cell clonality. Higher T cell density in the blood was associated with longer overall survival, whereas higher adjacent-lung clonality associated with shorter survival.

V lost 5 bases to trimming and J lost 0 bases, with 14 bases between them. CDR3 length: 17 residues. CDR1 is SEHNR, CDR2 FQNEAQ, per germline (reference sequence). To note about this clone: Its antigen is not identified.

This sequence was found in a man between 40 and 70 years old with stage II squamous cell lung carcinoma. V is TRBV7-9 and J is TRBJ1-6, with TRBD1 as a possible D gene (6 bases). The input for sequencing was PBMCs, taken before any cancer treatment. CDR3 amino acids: CASSGTTGRSYNSPLHF. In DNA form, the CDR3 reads TGTGCCAGCAGCGGGACGACAGGCCGCTCCTATAATTCACCCCTCCACTTT.